This T cell receptor (beta chain) was retrieved from a study of blood T cells in healthy people across ages. Overall study context: When template switching was applied, about one barcoded beta molecule was captured per two T cells.

A second PCR of roughly 7 to 11 cycles used a sample-barcoded 5' primer and a J-beta primer mix. TCRdb redid the calling of the 5' RACE reads with MiXCR, one entry per CDR3 protein. The table lists about 1.1 million distinct CDR3 sequences, around two fifths of them singletons. Extracted total RNA amounted to at least 6 micrograms for each sample. With regard to this clonotype: Its specificity is not known.

The study, taken as a whole, reports: Versus aged donors, long-lived donors had higher diversity and more naive CD4+ cells.

Material for sequencing was blood. The sequence was collected from a man between 18 and 35 years old in good health.

The CDR3 here is CASSPIPSGITDTQYF. The CDR3 DNA is TGTGCCAGCAGCCCAATTCCTAGCGGGATCACAGATACGCAGTATTTT. The V gene is TRBV3-1, the J gene TRBJ2-3, with 9 bases fitting TRBD2. Germline loops: CDR1 LGHDT, CDR2 YNNKEL (reference sequence). CDR3 length: 16 residues. V dropped 4 bases and J dropped 2; count of bases not matched to a gene: 7.